One T cell receptor (beta chain) is described in this entry. The data were taken from a study of blood T cell repertoires in COVID-19. Some clones are missing from TCRdb's copy, which holds only in-frame ones; the method was immunoSEQ multiplex PCR. The sample consists of roughly 49,000 clones, 70% to 90% of them appearing once. The TCR was taken from an elderly man with active COVID-19. Sequenced: peripheral blood.

CDR3 in DNA: TGTGCCAGCAGCCCCTCCAGGGCGCAGTTCTTC. Protein sequence: CASSPSRAQFF. The chain combines TRBV14 with TRBJ2-1, with a weak D call TRBD1 (5 bases). V gave up 4 bases and J gave up 12 bases, with 10 bases separating them. This CDR3 is 11 amino acids long. CDR1 and CDR2 from the germline V gene are SGHDN and FVKESK.